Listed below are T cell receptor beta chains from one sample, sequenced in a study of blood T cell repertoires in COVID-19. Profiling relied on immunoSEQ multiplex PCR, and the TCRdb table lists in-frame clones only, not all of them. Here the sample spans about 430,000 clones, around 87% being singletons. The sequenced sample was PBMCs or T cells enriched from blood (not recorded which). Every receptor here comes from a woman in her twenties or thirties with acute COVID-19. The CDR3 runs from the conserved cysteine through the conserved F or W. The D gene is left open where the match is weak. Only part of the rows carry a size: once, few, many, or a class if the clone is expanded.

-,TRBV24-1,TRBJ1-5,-,TGTGCCCCCGACAGGTACGATCAGCCCCAGCATTTT,CAPDRYDQPQHF
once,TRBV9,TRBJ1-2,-,TGTGCCAGCAGCGCGACTCTTTCAGGGTTGGGTGGCTACACCTTC,CASSATLSGLGGYTF
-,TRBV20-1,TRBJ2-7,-,TGCAGTGCTAGTGAGAGGGTTTGGACCTACGAGCAGTACTTC,CSASERVWTYEQYF
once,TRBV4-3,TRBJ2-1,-,TGCGCCAGCAGCCAAGAGGTAGCGGAATACAATGAGCAGTTCTTC,CASSQEVAEYNEQFF
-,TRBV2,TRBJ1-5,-,TGTGCCAGCAGTCAGGATAGCAATCAGCCCCAGCATTTT,CASSQDSNQPQHF
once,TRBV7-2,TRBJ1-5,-,TGTGCCAGCAGCTTAGCCGGGGGGGGAATTAGCAATCAGCCCCAGCATTTT,CASSLAGGGISNQPQHF
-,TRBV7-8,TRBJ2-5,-,TGTGCCAGCAGCTTCAGGGCAGCCGGGGAGACCCAGTACTTC,CASSFRAAGETQYF
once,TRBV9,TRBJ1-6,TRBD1,TGTGCCAGCAGCGGGTTCCAGGGGGCTGATTCACCCCTCCACTTT,CASSGFQGADSPLHF
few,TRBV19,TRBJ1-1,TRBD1,TGTGCCAGTCGACCGGGACAGGGGCTTATGAACACTGAAGCTTTCTTT,CASRPGQGLMNTEAFF
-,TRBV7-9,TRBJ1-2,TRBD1,TGTGCCAGCAGCTCCGGACAGGGAAACTATGGCTACACCTTC,CASSSGQGNYGYTF
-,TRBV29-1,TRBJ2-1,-,TGCAGCGTCGGGAAGTACAATGAGCAGTTCTTC,CSVGKYNEQFF
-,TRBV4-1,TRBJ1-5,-,TGCGCCAGCAGCCGGACAGCAAATCAGCCCCAGCATTTT,CASSRTANQPQHF
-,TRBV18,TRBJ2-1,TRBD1,TGTGCCAGCTCACCCCAACAGGGGGTGTCAGGGAATGAGCAGTTCTTC,CASSPQQGVSGNEQFF
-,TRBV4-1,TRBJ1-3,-,TGCGCCAGCAGCCAACTGGTACAGAGCCTCTCTGGAAACACCATATATTTT,CASSQLVQSLSGNTIYF
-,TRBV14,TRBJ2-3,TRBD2,TGTGCCAGCAGCCAAGATGGGACTAGCGGGGGAAGCACAGATACGCAGTATTTT,CASSQDGTSGGSTDTQYF
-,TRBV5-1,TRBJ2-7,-,TGCGCCAGCAGCCCGGGCCAGGGGTCCATTTACGAGCAGTACTTC,CASSPGQGSIYEQYF
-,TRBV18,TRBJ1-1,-,TGTGCCAGCTCCCACGGGAAAGGGAGGGACACTGAAGCTTTCTTT,CASSHGKGRDTEAFF
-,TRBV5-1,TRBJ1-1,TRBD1,TGCGCCAGCAGCTTCTTCAGGGGGCAGGTTATGAACACTGAAGCTTTCTTT,CASSFFRGQVMNTEAFF
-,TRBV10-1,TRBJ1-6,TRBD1,TGCGCCAGCAGTAGAGGAATTGGACAGGGAGATAATTCACCCCTCCACTTT,CASSRGIGQGDNSPLHF
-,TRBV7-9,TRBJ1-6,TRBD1,TGTGCCAGCAGCTCCCCGGGACAGAATTCACCCCTCCACTTT,CASSSPGQNSPLHF
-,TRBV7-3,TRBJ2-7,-,TGTGCCAGCAGCCCCAGAGGGGGAAACTACGAGCAGTACTTC,CASSPRGGNYEQYF
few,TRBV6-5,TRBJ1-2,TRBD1,TGTGCCAGCAGTCAGGGGGACAGGGGGGAGTTCTTC,CASSQGDRGEFF
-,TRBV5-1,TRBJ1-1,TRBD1,TGCGCCAGCAGCTTACAGGGGGCCGGGAACACTGAAGCTTTCTTT,CASSLQGAGNTEAFF
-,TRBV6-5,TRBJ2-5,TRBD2,TGTGCCAGCAGTACGGGGGGGGCCCCCTCTCCCCAGTACTTC,CASSTGGAPSPQYF
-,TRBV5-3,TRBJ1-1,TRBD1,TGTGCCAGAAGCTTATTCAGGGGGCCCAACACTGAAGCTTTCTTT,CARSLFRGPNTEAFF
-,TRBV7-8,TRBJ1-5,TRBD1,TGTGCCAGCACCCCGACAGGACAGGGAGGCAATCAGCCCCAGCATTTT,CASTPTGQGGNQPQHF
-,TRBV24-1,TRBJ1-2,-,TGTGCCACCAGTGATCCCAGGGAAGGTGCCCTCTATGGCTACACCTTC,CATSDPREGALYGYTF
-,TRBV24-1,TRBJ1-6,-,TGTGCCACCAGTGATTCGCCAGGAAATTCACCCCTCCACTTT,CATSDSPGNSPLHF
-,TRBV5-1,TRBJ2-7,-,TGCGCCAGCAGTCCAGGAACCGATAACCACGAGCAGTACTTC,CASSPGTDNHEQYF
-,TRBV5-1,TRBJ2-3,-,TGCGCCAGCAGCCCGAACTCAGATACGCAGTATTTT,CASSPNSDTQYF
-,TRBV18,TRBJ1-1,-,TGTGCCAGCTCACTATTAGGAGAGAACACTGAAGCTTTCTTT,CASSLLGENTEAFF
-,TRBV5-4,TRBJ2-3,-,TGTGCCAGCAGGCAGACACGCACAGATACGCAGTATTTT,CASRQTRTDTQYF
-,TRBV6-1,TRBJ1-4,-,TGTGCCAGCAGTGAAGTCAGGGCCGCAACTAATGAAAAACTGTTTTTT,CASSEVRAATNEKLFF
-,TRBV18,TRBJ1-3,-,TGTGCCAGCTCACCACCGAGCGGATTTGGAAACACCATATATTTT,CASSPPSGFGNTIYF
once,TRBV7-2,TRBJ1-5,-,TGTGCCAGCAGCTTAGCGTGGCAGGGGCAGCCCCAGCATTTT,CASSLAWQGQPQHF
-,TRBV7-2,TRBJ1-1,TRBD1,TGTGCCAGCAGCGGTCCCGGGACAGGGTATGAAGCTTTCTTT,CASSGPGTGYEAFF